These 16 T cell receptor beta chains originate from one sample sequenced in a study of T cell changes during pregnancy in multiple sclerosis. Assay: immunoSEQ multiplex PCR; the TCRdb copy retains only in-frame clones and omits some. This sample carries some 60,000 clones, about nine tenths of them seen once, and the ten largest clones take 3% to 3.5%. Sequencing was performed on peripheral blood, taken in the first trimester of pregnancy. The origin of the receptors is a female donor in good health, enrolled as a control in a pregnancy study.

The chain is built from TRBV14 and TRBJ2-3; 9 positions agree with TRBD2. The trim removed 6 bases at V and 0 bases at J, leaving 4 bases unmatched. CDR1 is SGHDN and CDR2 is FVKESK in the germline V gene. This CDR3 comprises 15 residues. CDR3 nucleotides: TGTGCCAGCAGTCCCCTAGCGGGGAGCACAGATACGCAGTATTTT. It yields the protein CASSPLAGSTDTQYF.

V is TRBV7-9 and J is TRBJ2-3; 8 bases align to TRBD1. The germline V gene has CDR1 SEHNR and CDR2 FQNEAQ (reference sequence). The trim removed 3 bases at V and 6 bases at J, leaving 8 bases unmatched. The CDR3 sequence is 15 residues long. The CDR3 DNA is TGTGCCAGCAGCTTCAGATCGGCAGGGGGCGATACGCAGTATTTT. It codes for CASSFRSAGGDTQYF.

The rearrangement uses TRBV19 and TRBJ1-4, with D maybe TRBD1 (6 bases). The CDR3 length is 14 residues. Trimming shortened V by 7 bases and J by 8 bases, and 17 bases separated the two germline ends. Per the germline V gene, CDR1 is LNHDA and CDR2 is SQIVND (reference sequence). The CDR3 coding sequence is TGTGCCAGTACCCCCAGGGACACGCACGAAAAACTGTTTTTT. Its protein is CASTPRDTHEKLFF.

The CDR3 region is CASSYEEEGYEQYF. CDR3 bases: TGTGCCAGCAGTTATGAGGAGGAAGGCTACGAGCAGTACTTC. The chain couples TRBV6-5 to TRBJ2-7; weak D call: TRBD2 (5 bases). The CDR3 consists of 14 residues. Germline CDR1 and CDR2: MNHEY and SVGAGI. Trimming took 3 bases from V and 3 from J, leaving 12 bases between them.

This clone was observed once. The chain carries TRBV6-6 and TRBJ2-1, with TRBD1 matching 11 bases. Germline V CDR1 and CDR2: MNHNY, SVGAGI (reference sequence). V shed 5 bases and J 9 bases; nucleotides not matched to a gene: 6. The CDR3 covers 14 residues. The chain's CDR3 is CASSTGTGGREQFF. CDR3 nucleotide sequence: TGTGCCAGCAGTACCGGGACAGGGGGACGTGAGCAGTTCTTC.

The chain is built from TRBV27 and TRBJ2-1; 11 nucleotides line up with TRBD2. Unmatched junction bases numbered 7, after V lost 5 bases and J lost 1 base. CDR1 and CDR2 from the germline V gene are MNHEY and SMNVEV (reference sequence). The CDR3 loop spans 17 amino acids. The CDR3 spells CASSQRGLAVSYNEQFF. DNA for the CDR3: TGTGCCAGCAGTCAAAGGGGACTAGCGGTTTCCTACAATGAGCAGTTCTTC.

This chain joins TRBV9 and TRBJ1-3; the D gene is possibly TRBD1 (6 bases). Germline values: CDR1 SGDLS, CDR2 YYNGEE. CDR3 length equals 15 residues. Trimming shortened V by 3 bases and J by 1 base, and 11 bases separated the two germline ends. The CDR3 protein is CASSGGPESGNTIYF. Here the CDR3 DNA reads TGTGCCAGCAGCGGGGGGCCAGAATCTGGAAACACCATATATTTT.

The CDR3 is CASSSPGGREINEQFF. CDR3 nucleotide sequence: TGTGCCAGCAGCTCCCCCGGTGGGCGGGAGATAAATGAGCAGTTCTTC. V is TRBV7-9 and J is TRBJ2-1; 7 bases map to TRBD2. Germline V gene data show CDR1 as SEHNR and CDR2 as FQNEAQ (reference sequence). The CDR3 loop spans 16 amino acids. V lost 4 bases, J lost 7 bases, and 13 bases stayed unmatched.

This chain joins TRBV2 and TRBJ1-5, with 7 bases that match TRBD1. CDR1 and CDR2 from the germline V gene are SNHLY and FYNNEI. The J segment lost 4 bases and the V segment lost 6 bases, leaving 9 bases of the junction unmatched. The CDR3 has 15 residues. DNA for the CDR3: TGTGCCAGCAGCCGAGAAGGGGGCCCGAATCAGCCCCAGCATTTT. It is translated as CASSREGGPNQPQHF.

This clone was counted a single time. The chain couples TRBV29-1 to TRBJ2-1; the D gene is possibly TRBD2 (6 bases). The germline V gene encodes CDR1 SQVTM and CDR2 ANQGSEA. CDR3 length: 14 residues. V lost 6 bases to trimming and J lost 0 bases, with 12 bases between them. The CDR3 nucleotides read TGCAGCGTGAAGGACGGGAGCTCCTACAATGAGCAGTTCTTC. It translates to CSVKDGSSYNEQFF.

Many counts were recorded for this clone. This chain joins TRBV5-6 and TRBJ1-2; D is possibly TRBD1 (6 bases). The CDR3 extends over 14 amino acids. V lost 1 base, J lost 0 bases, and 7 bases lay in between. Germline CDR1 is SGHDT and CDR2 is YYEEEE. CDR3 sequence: CASSLRTANYGYTF. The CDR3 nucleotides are TGTGCCAGCAGCTTGCGGACAGCTAACTATGGCTACACCTTC.

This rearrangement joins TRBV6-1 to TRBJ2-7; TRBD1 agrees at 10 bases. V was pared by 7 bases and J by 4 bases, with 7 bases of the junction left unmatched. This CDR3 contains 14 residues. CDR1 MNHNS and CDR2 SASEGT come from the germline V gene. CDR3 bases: TGTGCCAGCACCTGGGACAGGGGTATTTACGAGCAGTACTTC. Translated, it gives CASTWDRGIYEQYF.

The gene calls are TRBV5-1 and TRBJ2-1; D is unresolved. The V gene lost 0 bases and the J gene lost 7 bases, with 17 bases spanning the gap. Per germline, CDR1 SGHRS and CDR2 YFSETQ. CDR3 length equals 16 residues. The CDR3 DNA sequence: TGCGCCAGCAGCTTGGATTCTGGCAGTACAATAAATGAGCAGTTCTTC. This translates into CASSLDSGSTINEQFF.

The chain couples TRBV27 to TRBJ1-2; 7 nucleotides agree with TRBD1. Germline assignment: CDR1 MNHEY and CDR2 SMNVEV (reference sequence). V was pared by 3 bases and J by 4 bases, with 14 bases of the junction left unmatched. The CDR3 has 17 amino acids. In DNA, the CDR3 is TGTGCCAGCAGTTTTCGAACCGGGACAGAGAAATTCTATGGCTACACCTTC. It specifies CASSFRTGTEKFYGYTF.

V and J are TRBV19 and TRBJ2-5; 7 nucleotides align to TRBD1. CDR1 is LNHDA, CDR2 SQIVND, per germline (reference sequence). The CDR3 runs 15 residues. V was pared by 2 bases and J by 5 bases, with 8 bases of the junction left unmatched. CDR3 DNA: TGTGCCAGTAGTATAAGGGACAGTCCTCGTGAGACCCAGTACTTC. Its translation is CASSIRDSPRETQYF.

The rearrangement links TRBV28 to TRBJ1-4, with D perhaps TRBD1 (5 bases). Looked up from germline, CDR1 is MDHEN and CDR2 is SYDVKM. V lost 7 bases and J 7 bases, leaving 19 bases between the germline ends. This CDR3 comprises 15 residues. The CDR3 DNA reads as TGTGCCAGCACCCTGGGGGGGGACGGGGGTGAAAAACTGTTTTTT. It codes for CASTLGGDGGEKLFF.